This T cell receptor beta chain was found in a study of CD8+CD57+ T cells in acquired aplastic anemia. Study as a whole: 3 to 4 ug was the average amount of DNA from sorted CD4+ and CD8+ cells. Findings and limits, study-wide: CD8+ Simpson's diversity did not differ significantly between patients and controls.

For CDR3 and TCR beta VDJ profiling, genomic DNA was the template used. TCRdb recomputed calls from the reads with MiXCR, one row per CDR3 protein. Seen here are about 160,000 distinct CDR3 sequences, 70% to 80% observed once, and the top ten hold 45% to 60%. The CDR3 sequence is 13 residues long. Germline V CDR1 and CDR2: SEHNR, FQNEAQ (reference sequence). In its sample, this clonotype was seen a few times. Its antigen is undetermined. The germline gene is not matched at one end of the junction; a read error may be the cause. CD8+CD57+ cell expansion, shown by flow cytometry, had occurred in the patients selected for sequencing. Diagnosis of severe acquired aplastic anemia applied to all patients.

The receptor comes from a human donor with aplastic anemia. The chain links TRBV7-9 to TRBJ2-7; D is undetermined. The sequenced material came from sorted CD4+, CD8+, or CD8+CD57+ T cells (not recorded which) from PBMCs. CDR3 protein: CASSPGPSSEQYF. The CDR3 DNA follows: TGTGCCAGCAGTCCCGGGCCCTCCTCCGAGCAGTACTTC.